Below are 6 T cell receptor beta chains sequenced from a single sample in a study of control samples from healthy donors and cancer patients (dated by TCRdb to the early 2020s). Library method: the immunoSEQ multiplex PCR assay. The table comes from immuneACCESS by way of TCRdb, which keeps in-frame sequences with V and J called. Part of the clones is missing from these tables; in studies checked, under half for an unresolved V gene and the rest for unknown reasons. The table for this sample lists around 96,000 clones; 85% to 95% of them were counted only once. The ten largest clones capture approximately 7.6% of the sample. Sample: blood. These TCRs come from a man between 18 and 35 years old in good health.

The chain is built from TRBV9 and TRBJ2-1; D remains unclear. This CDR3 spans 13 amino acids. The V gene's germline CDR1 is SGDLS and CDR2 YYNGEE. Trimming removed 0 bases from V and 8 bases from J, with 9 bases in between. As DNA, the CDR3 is TGTGCCAGCAGCGTAGATGCCCGCGATGAGCAGTTCTTC. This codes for CASSVDARDEQFF.

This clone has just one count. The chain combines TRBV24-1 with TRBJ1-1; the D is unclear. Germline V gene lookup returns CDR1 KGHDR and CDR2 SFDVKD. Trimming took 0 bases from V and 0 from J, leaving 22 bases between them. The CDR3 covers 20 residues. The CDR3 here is CATSDLANSRGSKMNTEAFF. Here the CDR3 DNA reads TGTGCCACCAGTGATTTGGCCAACTCGCGAGGGTCAAAAATGAACACTGAAGCTTTCTTT.

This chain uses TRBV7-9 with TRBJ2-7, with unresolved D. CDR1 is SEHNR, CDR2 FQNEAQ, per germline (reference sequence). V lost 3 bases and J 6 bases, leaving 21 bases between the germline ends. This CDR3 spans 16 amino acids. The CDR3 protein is CASSFPENRAPSEQYF. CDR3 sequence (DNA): TGTGCCAGCAGCTTCCCAGAAAACCGGGCCCCCAGCGAGCAGTACTTC.

This CDR3 is CASSTYNEQFF. The CDR3 coding sequence is TGTGCCAGCAGCACTTACAATGAGCAGTTCTTC. The rearrangement links TRBV5-4 to TRBJ2-1; D ambiguous. The germline V and J ends were trimmed by 4 bases and 4 bases, with 3 bases remaining between them. Germline CDR1 and CDR2: SGHNT and YYREEE (reference sequence). CDR3 length: 11 amino acids.

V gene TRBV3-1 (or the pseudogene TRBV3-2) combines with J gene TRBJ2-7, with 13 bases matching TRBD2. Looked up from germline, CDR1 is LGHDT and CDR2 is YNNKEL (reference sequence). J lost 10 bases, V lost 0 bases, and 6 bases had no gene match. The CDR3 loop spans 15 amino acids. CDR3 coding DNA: TGTGCCAGCAGCCAAGAGTTGACTAGCGGGAGGAATCAGTACTTC. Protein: CASSQELTSGRNQYF.

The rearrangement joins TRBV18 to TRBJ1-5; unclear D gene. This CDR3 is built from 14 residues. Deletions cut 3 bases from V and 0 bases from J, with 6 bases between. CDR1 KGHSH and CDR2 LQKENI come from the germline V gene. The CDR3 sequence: CASSPLNSNQPQHF. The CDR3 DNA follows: TGTGCCAGCTCACCCCTAAATAGCAATCAGCCCCAGCATTTT.